Shown below are 30 T cell receptor beta chains from a single sample sequenced in a study of beta chain features in type 1 diabetes. These receptors' targets are unknown. Study-level points and caveats: Within each of all four CD4+ subsets, Type 1 diabetes patients had TCRB CDR3s that were moderately but significantly shorter.

Of the isolated RNA, all was reverse transcribed, and so the sequenced material was expressed TCRB transcripts. Clones were read by immunoSEQ multiplex PCR, and TCRdb kept only the in-frame ones, dropping some. The table has 150,000 to 200,000 clones, roughly 8% seen once. The sample consisted of central memory CD4+ T cells from blood. These receptors came from a woman between 35 and 50 years old with type 1 diabetes.

This clone was recorded a few times. This rearrangement joins TRBV2 to TRBJ1-2; D remains unclear. The germline CDR1 and CDR2 sequences are SNHLY and FYNNEI. V dropped 1 base and J dropped 0 bases, with 6 bases sitting between them. This CDR3 has 14 amino acids. This CDR3 reads CASSEDSSNYGYTF. The CDR3 DNA follows: TGTGCCAGCAGTGAAGACAGTTCTAACTATGGCTACACCTTC. Using reference TRBV2 and TRBJ1-2 for the parts outside the CDR3, the full variable domain is EPEVTQTPSHQVTQMGQEVILRCVPISNHLYFYWYRQILGQKVEFLVSFYNNEISEKSEIFDDQFSVERPDGSNFTLKIRSTKLEDSAMYFCASSEDSSNYGYTFGSGTRLTVV.

This clone was seen once. The CDR3 here is CASRSQGRSYEQYF. Here the CDR3 DNA reads TGTGCCAGCAGGAGTCAGGGAAGGTCCTACGAGCAGTACTTC. The genes are TRBV6-5 and TRBJ2-7, with a possible D match to TRBD1 (5 bases). Germline loops: CDR1 MNHEY, CDR2 SVGAGI. The length of the CDR3 is 14 residues. The ends were cut back, 6 bases at V and 1 base at J, with 13 bases in the middle.

This clone was picked up a small number of times. In nucleotides, the CDR3 is TGTGCCAGCAGCCCCCTGGGCAGAGATCAGCCCCAGCATTTT. Protein sequence: CASSPLGRDQPQHF. This chain connects TRBV7-2 to TRBJ1-5; D not resolved. The germline V gene has CDR1 SGHTA and CDR2 FQGNSA. The length of the CDR3 is 14 residues. Trimming cost V 5 bases and J 5 bases, with 13 bases left between them. The entire variable domain, with the rest obtained from reference TRBV7-2 and TRBJ1-5, is as follows: GAGVSQSPSNKVTEKGKDVELRCDPISGHTALYWYRQSLGQGLEFLIYFQGNSAPDKSGLPSDRFSAERTGGSVSTLTIQRTQQEDSAVYLCASSPLGRDQPQHFGDGTRLSIL.

This chain joins TRBV2 and TRBJ1-1; TRBD1 matches 9 bases. CDR3 length: 15 residues. The V gene's germline CDR1 is SNHLY and CDR2 FYNNEI. J gave up 4 bases and V 6 bases, and 9 bases lay outside the gene matches. The CDR3 region is CASRTGTGTGTEAFF. CDR3 nucleotides: TGTGCCAGCAGGACCGGGACAGGGACGGGCACTGAAGCTTTCTTT.

V gene TRBV7-9 combines with J gene TRBJ2-7; possible D gene TRBD1, 6 bases. Germline CDR1 SEHNR, CDR2 FQNEAQ (reference sequence). Trimming shortened V by 2 bases and J by 2 bases, and 13 bases separated the two germline ends. The CDR3 totals 15 residues. CDR3 region: CASSLSNRATYEQYF. CDR3 in DNA: TGTGCCAGCAGCTTATCCAACAGGGCTACCTACGAGCAGTACTTC.

For the CDR3, the DNA is TGTGCCATCAGTGAGTCGACAGGGAAAGAGACCCAGTACTTC. It encodes CAISESTGKETQYF. The chain recombines TRBV10-3 with TRBJ2-5, with 7 bases identical to TRBD1. Trimming took 0 bases from V and 3 from J; bases not matched to a gene: 1. CDR1 is ENHRY, CDR2 SYGVKD, per germline. This CDR3 spans 14 amino acids.

The chain couples TRBV30 to TRBJ2-1; D is possibly TRBD1 (6 bases). The V gene lost 2 bases and the J gene lost 7 bases, with 15 bases spanning the gap. CDR3 length: 14 amino acids. Germline V gene data show CDR1 as GTSNPN and CDR2 as SVGIG (reference sequence). CDR3 sequence (DNA): TGTGCCTGGAGTATAGGGGGTCTGGAAAATGAGCAGTTCTTC. Its protein product is CAWSIGGLENEQFF.

This clone was seen a few times. The chain joins TRBV9 to TRBJ1-5, with 9 bases identical to TRBD1. After removal of 4 bases from V and 0 bases from J, the junction contained 5 bases not matched to a gene. The CDR3 runs 16 residues. Germline assignment: CDR1 SGDLS and CDR2 YYNGEE. The CDR3, as DNA: TGTGCCAGCAGCCCGGGACAGGGAGGTAGCAATCAGCCCCAGCATTTT. Translated: CASSPGQGGSNQPQHF.

This clone has more than one count but fewer than ten. Additional DNA sequences in this sample encode the identical CDR3. V is TRBV7-9 and J is TRBJ2-5, with a tentative D call TRBD2 (5 bases). Germline CDR1 reads SEHNR; CDR2 reads FQNEAQ (reference sequence). CDR3 length equals 13 residues. Trimming took off 1 base at V and 2 bases at J, with 5 bases between the two ends. The CDR3 reads CASSLGGQETQYF. The CDR3 nucleotides are TGTGCCAGCAGCTTAGGCGGGCAAGAGACCCAGTACTTC.

V gene TRBV6-5 combines with J gene TRBJ1-1; 7 bases line up with TRBD1. V lost 0 bases to trimming and J lost 11 bases; unmatched junction nucleotides: 6. This CDR3 is built from 13 residues. Germline-derived CDR1 and CDR2 are MNHEY and SVGAGI. In DNA, the CDR3 is TGTGCCAGCAGTTACTCGGGGACAGAGAAGGCTTTCTTT. It yields the protein CASSYSGTEKAFF.

This clone came up a few times. The rearrangement uses TRBV4-1 and TRBJ2-7; D remains ambiguous. V was cut by 1 base and J by 4 bases, with 14 bases left in between. CDR3 length: 15 amino acids. Germline assignment: CDR1 MGHRA and CDR2 YSYEKL. The CDR3 spells CASSQVGAVRYEQYF. The CDR3 DNA is TGCGCCAGCAGCCAAGTAGGTGCGGTCCGTTACGAGCAGTACTTC.

The V call is TRBV9, the J call TRBJ2-5; no firm D call. Trimming shortened V by 4 bases and J by 2 bases, and 6 bases separated the two germline ends. Per germline, CDR1 SGDLS and CDR2 YYNGEE. The CDR3 covers 12 residues. The CDR3 here is CASSRAQETQYF. The CDR3 DNA reads TGTGCCAGCAGCAGAGCACAAGAGACCCAGTACTTC.

V and J are TRBV28 and TRBJ1-6, with D tentatively TRBD1 (5 bases). The CDR3 has 15 amino acids. The germline V gene encodes CDR1 MDHEN and CDR2 SYDVKM. Trimming took off 2 bases at V and 9 bases at J, with 14 bases between the two ends. Here the CDR3 DNA reads TGTGCCAGCAGTTTAATGCGGCAGGGAGGTTCACCCCTCCACTTT. Translated: CASSLMRQGGSPLHF. The full variable domain, its missing parts supplied by reference TRBV28 and TRBJ1-6, is DVKVTQSSRYLVKRTGEKVFLECVQDMDHENMFWYRQDPGLGLRLIYFSYDVKMKEKGDIPEGYSVSREKKERFSLILESASTNQTSMYLCASSLMRQGGSPLHFGNGTRLTVT.

This clone was detected a few times. This chain links TRBV28 with TRBJ1-5, with 8 bases aligning to TRBD1. The CDR3 has 13 amino acids. Germline V lookup: CDR1 MDHEN, CDR2 SYDVKM. Trimming removed 4 bases from V and 7 bases from J; junction bases left unmatched: 3. CDR3 bases: TGTGCCAGCAGTTACGACAGGGGACAGCCCCAGCATTTT. Protein: CASSYDRGQPQHF.

This clone was recorded at least ten times. V usage is TRBV7-9 and J usage is TRBJ2-3, with a possible D match to TRBD1 (5 bases). V was clipped by 6 bases and J by 0 bases, with 7 bases between them. The CDR3 consists of 13 residues. Germline-derived CDR1 and CDR2 are SEHNR and FQNEAQ (reference sequence). CDR3 residues: CASSDSSTDTQYF. CDR3 nucleotides: TGTGCCAGCAGTGACAGCAGCACAGATACGCAGTATTTT. Using reference TRBV7-9 and TRBJ2-3 for the parts outside the CDR3, the full variable domain is DTGVSQNPRHKITKRGQNVTFRCDPISEHNRLYWYRQTLGQGPEFLTYFQNEAQLEKSRLLSDRFSAERPKGSFSTLEIQRTEQGDSAMYLCASSDSSTDTQYFGPGTRLTVL.

This clone was counted only a few times. The chain has TRBV19 and TRBJ2-1; TRBD2 matches 9 bases. The ends lost 5 bases at V and 6 bases at J; junction bases unmatched: 8. The CDR3 length is 15 residues. Germline values: CDR1 LNHDA, CDR2 SQIVND (reference sequence). The CDR3 reads CASSSTGTSSNEQFF. CDR3 DNA: TGTGCCAGTAGTTCCACAGGGACTAGCAGCAATGAGCAGTTCTTC.

This clone was counted a few times. This rearrangement joins TRBV25-1 to TRBJ2-1; 9 nucleotides match TRBD2. This CDR3 contains 16 residues. Looked up from germline, CDR1 is MGHDK and CDR2 is SYGVNS. J gave up 1 base and V 6 bases, and 7 bases lay outside the gene matches. The CDR3 reads CASRDSGSKSYNEQFF. The CDR3 nucleotides read TGTGCCAGCAGAGATAGCGGGAGTAAGTCCTACAATGAGCAGTTCTTC.

The rearrangement uses TRBV29-1 and TRBJ2-7; maybe TRBD1 (6 bases). The germline V and J ends were trimmed by 5 bases and 0 bases, with 14 bases remaining between them. The germline CDR1 and CDR2 sequences are SQVTM and ANQGSEA. This CDR3 region has 14 residues. CDR3 coding DNA: TGCAGCGTTCTTAGGACAGCTAGCTCCTACGAGCAGTACTTC. Translated, it gives CSVLRTASSYEQYF.

This clone occurred a few times. The CDR3, as DNA: TGTGCCATCAGTTTAGCGGGAGGGCCGGGTAATGAGCAGTTCTTC. It specifies CAISLAGGPGNEQFF. The rearrangement uses TRBV10-3 and TRBJ2-1; TRBD2 aligns across 11 bases. Trimming took 5 bases from V and 7 from J; bases not matched to a gene: 7. The CDR3 totals 15 residues. Germline V lookup: CDR1 ENHRY, CDR2 SYGVKD.

This clone was counted only a few times. This sequence joins TRBV5-1 and TRBJ2-3, with TRBD2 identical over 7 bases. V shed 0 bases and J 5 bases; nucleotides not matched to a gene: 6. Germline V gives CDR1 SGHRS, CDR2 YFSETQ. The CDR3 loop spans 15 amino acids. CDR3 sequence reads: CASSLGGSLGDTQYF. The CDR3 DNA sequence: TGCGCCAGCAGCTTGGGCGGGAGTCTCGGAGATACGCAGTATTTT.

With respect to this clone: Within the sample, other DNA sequences also encode this same CDR3. This rearrangement joins TRBV5-1 to TRBJ1-1, with D perhaps TRBD1 (5 bases). The CDR3 is made up of 14 amino acids. Germline loops: CDR1 SGHRS, CDR2 YFSETQ. The V and J ends lost 0 bases and 1 base respectively, with 7 bases between them. The CDR3 here is CASSLVGENTEAFF. CDR3 nucleotides: TGCGCCAGCAGCTTGGTAGGGGAGAACACTGAAGCTTTCTTT.

CDR3: CASSPGQSSGNTIYF. CDR3 nucleotide sequence: TGCGCCAGCAGCCCTGGACAGTCCTCTGGAAACACCATATATTTT. The J gene is TRBJ1-3, the V gene TRBV5-1, with D possibly TRBD1 on 6 matching bases. The CDR3 is 15 amino acids. Looked up from germline, CDR1 is SGHRS and CDR2 is YFSETQ. V was clipped by 4 bases and J by 0 bases, with 11 bases between them. The full variable domain, completed using reference TRBV5-1 and TRBJ1-3, is KAGVTQTPRYLIKTRGQQVTLSCSPISGHRSVSWYQQTPGQGLQFLFEYFSETQRNKGNFPGRFSGRQFSNSRSEMNVSTLELGDSALYLCASSPGQSSGNTIYFGEGSWLTVV.

This chain links TRBV29-1 with TRBJ1-1; TRBD1 matches 10 bases. V shed 7 bases, J shed 4 bases, and the junction held 9 bases outside the gene matches. Germline V gene lookup returns CDR1 SQVTM and CDR2 ANQGSEA. The CDR3 contains 14 residues. The CDR3 reads CSADRQGAGTEAFF. The CDR3 region has the DNA TGCAGCGCCGATAGACAGGGGGCCGGCACTGAAGCTTTCTTT.

This clone occurred a few times. The J gene is TRBJ2-5, the V gene TRBV25-1, with 9 bases identical to TRBD1. From germline, CDR1 is MGHDK and CDR2 SYGVNS. Losses at the gene ends were 3 bases for V and 0 bases for J; bases not matched to a gene: 5. The CDR3 length is 16 residues. The CDR3 is CASSDPTGGDQETQYF. The CDR3 nucleotides read TGTGCCAGCAGTGATCCCACAGGGGGCGACCAAGAGACCCAGTACTTC.

This clone occurred many times. A junction boundary mismatches the germline segment, possibly from a read error. The V gene is TRBV19, the J gene TRBJ2-3, with D possibly being TRBD1 (6 bases). Germline V gene sequence: CDR1 LNHDA, CDR2 SQIVND (reference sequence). The CDR3 is 10 residues long. The CDR3 reads CASGEPGHTF. In DNA, the CDR3 is TGTGCCAGTGGGGAACCGGGACACACTTTT.

In this sample, this clone turned up a few times. This CDR3 is also generated by other DNA sequences in the sample. The chain is built from TRBV2 and TRBJ1-6, with D hard to call. This CDR3 has 14 residues. Germline CDR1 SNHLY, CDR2 FYNNEI. Trimming took off 6 bases at V and 7 bases at J, with 13 bases between the two ends. The CDR3 sequence is CASSLSGRNSPLHF. The CDR3 DNA reads as TGTGCCAGCAGCTTAAGCGGGCGGAATTCACCCCTCCACTTT.

The CDR3 here is CASSVGTKDTQYF. The CDR3 bases are TGTGCCAGCAGCGTCGGGACAAAGGATACGCAGTATTTT. V and J are TRBV7-9 and TRBJ2-3; a possible D gene is TRBD1 (6 bases). This CDR3 region has 13 residues. Germline assignment: CDR1 SEHNR and CDR2 FQNEAQ (reference sequence). Trimming shortened V by 5 bases and J by 6 bases, and 12 bases separated the two germline ends.

The gene calls are TRBV4-1 and TRBJ1-1; D is uncertain. The CDR3 covers 15 residues. Germline V gives CDR1 MGHRA, CDR2 YSYEKL. V lost 1 base and J lost 0, with 9 bases in between. CDR3 sequence (DNA): TGCGCCAGCAGCCAAGCCGAGGGAATGAACACTGAAGCTTTCTTT. Translation gives CASSQAEGMNTEAFF.

The V call is TRBV5-4, the J call TRBJ2-1; D unresolved. Germline assignment: CDR1 SGHNT and CDR2 YYREEE (reference sequence). Trimming left V 0 bases short and J 3 bases short, with 7 bases between. The CDR3 is 14 residues long. CDR3 amino acids: CASSLGGFYNEQFF. CDR3 coding DNA: TGTGCCAGCAGCTTGGGCGGATTCTACAATGAGCAGTTCTTC.

This clone has just a few counts. The CDR3 coding sequence is TGTGCCAGCAGCGTAGATGGACAGGAGAATCAGCCCCAGCATTTT. Translation gives CASSVDGQENQPQHF. V gene TRBV9 combines with J gene TRBJ1-5; TRBD1 aligns across 7 bases. Germline V gene data show CDR1 as SGDLS and CDR2 as YYNGEE. V was pared by 0 bases and J by 4 bases, with 4 bases of the junction left unmatched. The CDR3 runs 15 residues. Full variable domain (remainder filled in from reference TRBV9 and TRBJ1-5): DSGVTQTPKHLITATGQRVTLRCSPRSGDLSVYWYQQSLDQGLQFLIQYYNGEERAKGNILERFSAQQFPDLHSELNLSSLELGDSALYFCASSVDGQENQPQHFGDGTRLSIL.